The clone carrying this T cell receptor (beta chain) was counted a few times. These data come from a study of identical twins. V was trimmed by 1 base and J by 9 bases, leaving 7 bases between them. CDR1 and CDR2 (germline): LGHDT, YNNKEL (reference sequence). CDR3 length equals 13 residues. MiXCR was run by TCRdb on the 5' RACE reads, yielding one entry per CDR3 protein. The sample records 600,000 to 800,000 distinct CDR3 sequences, around 21% being singletons. These data are also associated with another study on T cells expressing NK-cell markers.

The origin of this receptor is a woman between 18 and 30 years old in good health. Sequencing used PBMCs. The chain carries TRBV3-1 and TRBJ2-6; tentative D call: TRBD2 (5 bases). CDR3 in amino acids: CASSQGGSNVLTF. CDR3 DNA: TGTGCCAGCAGCCAAGGAGGGAGCAACGTCCTGACTTTC.